This is a list of T cell receptor beta chains from one sample in a study of cytomegalovirus exposure and HLA in healthy donors. Profiled with immunoSEQ multiplex PCR; TCRdb holds only in-frame clones, not every one. The table has roughly 180,000 clones, approximately 81% seen once; the top ten hold approximately 2%. The sequencing input was PBMCs. These receptors all stem from a woman between 18 and 29 years old in good health and CMV-seropositive. Both conserved end residues are part of each CDR3. D genes are given only for firm matches. Some rows have no size entry. The others give once, few or many, or a class for an expanded clone.

v_gene: TRBV7-8; j_gene: TRBJ2-3; d_gene: TRBD2; abundance: -; CDR3aa: CASSRGVPTSTDTQYF; CDR3nt: TGTGCCAGCAGCCGGGGGGTTCCTACTAGCACAGATACGCAGTATTTT
v_gene: TRBV30; j_gene: TRBJ2-5; d_gene: TRBD1; abundance: -; CDR3aa: CAWSDGTGQETQYF; CDR3nt: TGTGCCTGGAGTGACGGGACAGGTCAAGAGACCCAGTACTTC
v_gene: TRBV6-4; j_gene: TRBJ1-5; d_gene: -; abundance: -; CDR3aa: CASREQAYSNQPQHF; CDR3nt: TGTGCCAGCAGAGAACAAGCGTATAGCAATCAGCCCCAGCATTTT
v_gene: TRBV6-5; j_gene: TRBJ2-7; d_gene: -; abundance: -; CDR3aa: CASRPGGATYEQYF; CDR3nt: TGTGCCAGCAGACCTGGGGGGGCGACCTACGAGCAGTACTTC
v_gene: TRBV9; j_gene: TRBJ2-3; d_gene: TRBD2; abundance: -; CDR3aa: CASKRGEGRVGTDTQYF; CDR3nt: TGTGCCAGCAAGCGGGGCGAGGGGCGGGTTGGCACAGATACGCAGTATTTT
v_gene: TRBV28; j_gene: TRBJ2-7; d_gene: TRBD2; abundance: -; CDR3aa: CASSFQREIYEQYF; CDR3nt: TGTGCCAGCAGTTTCCAGCGGGAGATCTACGAGCAGTACTTC
v_gene: TRBV11-2; j_gene: TRBJ1-1; d_gene: -; abundance: few; CDR3aa: CASSPGMNTEAFF; CDR3nt: TGTGCCAGCAGCCCGGGGATGAACACTGAAGCTTTCTTT
v_gene: TRBV6-5; j_gene: TRBJ1-4; d_gene: TRBD1; abundance: -; CDR3aa: CASSPSTGTAGKLFF; CDR3nt: TGTGCCAGCAGTCCGTCCACCGGGACAGCCGGAAAACTGTTTTTT
v_gene: TRBV28; j_gene: TRBJ1-1; d_gene: -; abundance: -; CDR3aa: CASSLTGNTEAFF; CDR3nt: TGTGCCAGCAGTTTAACAGGCAACACTGAAGCTTTCTTT
v_gene: TRBV4-2; j_gene: TRBJ2-1; d_gene: -; abundance: -; CDR3aa: CASSQIRTRPKEQFF; CDR3nt: TGTGCCAGCAGCCAGATTCGAACTAGACCAAAGGAGCAGTTCTTC
v_gene: TRBV18; j_gene: TRBJ2-3; d_gene: TRBD1; abundance: once; CDR3aa: CASSPTGQEDTQYF; CDR3nt: TGTGCCAGCTCCCCGACAGGGCAGGAAGATACGCAGTATTTT
v_gene: TRBV5-1; j_gene: TRBJ2-1; d_gene: -; abundance: -; CDR3aa: CASIGGTNEQFF; CDR3nt: TGCGCCAGCATCGGGGGGACAAATGAGCAGTTCTTC
v_gene: TRBV19; j_gene: TRBJ1-2; d_gene: TRBD1; abundance: -; CDR3aa: CASSTGGANYGYTF; CDR3nt: TGTGCCAGTAGTACAGGGGGCGCTAACTATGGCTACACCTTC
v_gene: TRBV5-4; j_gene: TRBJ1-1; d_gene: TRBD1; abundance: -; CDR3aa: CASSPRTGMNTEAFF; CDR3nt: TGTGCCAGCAGCCCCCGGACAGGGATGAACACTGAAGCTTTCTTT
v_gene: TRBV5-1; j_gene: TRBJ2-5; d_gene: TRBD2; abundance: few; CDR3aa: CASSLDLAGGYQETQYF; CDR3nt: TGCGCCAGCAGCTTGGACCTAGCGGGGGGGTACCAAGAGACCCAGTACTTC
v_gene: TRBV7-2; j_gene: TRBJ2-5; d_gene: TRBD2; abundance: -; CDR3aa: CASSLWGGYQETQYF; CDR3nt: TGTGCCAGCAGCTTATGGGGGGGGTACCAAGAGACCCAGTACTTC